This record looks at one T cell receptor (beta chain) sequence and its context. The data originate from a study of blood T cell repertoires in COVID-19. Study summary: Samples came from the United States, Italy and Spain, spanning acute and convalescent COVID-19. Nucleic acid was either cDNA or gDNA, and it came from T cells, B-cell-depleted T cells, or PBMCs.

Original processing methods: Reference gene primer amplification in the assay estimated nucleated cell counts. Method: immunoSEQ multiplex PCR; TCRdb's copy keeps in-frame clones and lacks some. The DNA was the basis for D and trimming; V, J and clone size are from that table. This table holds over 100,000 clones, roughly four fifths found once. Trimming shortened V by 4 bases and J by 6 bases, and 7 bases separated the two germline ends. This CDR3 spans 12 amino acids. The receptor was derived from a man aged 55 to 70 with acute or convalescent COVID-19. This chain uses TRBV12-3 or TRBV12-4 with TRBJ1-5; no reliable D call. Sequencing input: peripheral blood. CDR3 amino acids: CASSYSGQPQHF. The CDR3 DNA sequence: TGTGCCAGCAGTTATTCAGGTCAGCCCCAGCATTTT.